This TCR beta chain was captured by sequencing in a study of cytomegalovirus exposure and HLA in healthy donors. The CDR3 is 13 residues long. Germline CDR1 SGHRS, CDR2 YFSETQ. Trimming took off 1 base at V and 3 bases at J, with 7 bases between the two ends. Primers: 60 Vbeta forward and 13 Jbeta reverse. This table comes from immunoSEQ multiplex PCR, and its TCRdb copy is limited to in-frame clones, with some not included. The sample holds 90,000 to 140,000 clones, approximately 11% seen once. Sequenced: PBMCs. This clonotype was sampled from a man aged 35 to 55 in good health and CMV-seropositive. The chain joins TRBV5-1 to TRBJ1-1; unclear D gene. The CDR3 DNA follows: TGCGCCAGCAGCTTGACGGCGGACACTGAAGCTTTCTTT. Translation: CASSLTADTEAFF. Complete variable domain (other parts from reference TRBV5-1 and TRBJ1-1): KAGVTQTPRYLIKTRGQQVTLSCSPISGHRSVSWYQQTPGQGLQFLFEYFSETQRNKGNFPGRFSGRQFSNSRSEMNVSTLELGDSALYLCASSLTADTEAFFGQGTRLTVV.